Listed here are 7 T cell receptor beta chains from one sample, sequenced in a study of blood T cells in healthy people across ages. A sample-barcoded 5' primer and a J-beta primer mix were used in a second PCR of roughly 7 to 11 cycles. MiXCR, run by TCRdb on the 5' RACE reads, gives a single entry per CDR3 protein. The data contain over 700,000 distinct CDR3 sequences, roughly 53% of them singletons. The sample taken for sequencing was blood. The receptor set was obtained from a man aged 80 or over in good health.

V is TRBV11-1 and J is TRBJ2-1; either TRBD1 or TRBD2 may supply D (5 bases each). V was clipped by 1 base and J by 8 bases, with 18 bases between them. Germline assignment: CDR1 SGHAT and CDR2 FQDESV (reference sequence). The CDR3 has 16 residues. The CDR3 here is CASSLEIGTVYDEQFF. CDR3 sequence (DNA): TGTGCCAGCAGCTTAGAAATAGGGACGGTTTACGATGAGCAGTTCTTC.

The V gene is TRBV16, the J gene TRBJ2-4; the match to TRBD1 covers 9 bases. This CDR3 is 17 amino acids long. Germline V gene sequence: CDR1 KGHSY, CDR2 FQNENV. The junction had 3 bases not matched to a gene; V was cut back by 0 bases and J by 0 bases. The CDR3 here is CASSQSDRGLAKNIQYF. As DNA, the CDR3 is TGTGCCAGCAGCCAATCGGACAGGGGACTAGCCAAAAACATTCAGTACTTC.

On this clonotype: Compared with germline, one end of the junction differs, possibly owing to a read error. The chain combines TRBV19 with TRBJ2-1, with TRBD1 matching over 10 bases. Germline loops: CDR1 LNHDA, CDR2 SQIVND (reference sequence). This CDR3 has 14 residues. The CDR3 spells CASTSRDRGNEQFF. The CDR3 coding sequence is TGCGCCAGCACCTCTCGGGACAGGGGAAACGAGCAGTTCTTC.

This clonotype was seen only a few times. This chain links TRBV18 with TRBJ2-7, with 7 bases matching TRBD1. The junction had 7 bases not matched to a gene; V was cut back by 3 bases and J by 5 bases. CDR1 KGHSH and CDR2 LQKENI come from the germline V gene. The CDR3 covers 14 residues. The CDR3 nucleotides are TGTGCCAGCTCACCTTGGGGACAGAAAGACGAGCAGTACTTC. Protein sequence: CASSPWGQKDEQYF.

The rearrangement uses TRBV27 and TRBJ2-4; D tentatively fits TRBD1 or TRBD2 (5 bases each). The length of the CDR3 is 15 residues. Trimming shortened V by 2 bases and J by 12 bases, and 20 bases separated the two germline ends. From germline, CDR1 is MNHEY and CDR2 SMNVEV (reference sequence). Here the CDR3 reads CASSLDRGLWGTQYF. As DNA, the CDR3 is TGTGCCAGCAGTTTAGACAGAGGGCTATGGGGCACTCAGTACTTC.

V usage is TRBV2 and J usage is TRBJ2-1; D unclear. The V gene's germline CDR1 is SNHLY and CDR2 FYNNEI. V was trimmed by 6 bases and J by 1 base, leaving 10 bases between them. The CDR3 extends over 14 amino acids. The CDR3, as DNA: TGTGCCAGCAGAGGAGCTGGGTCCTACAATGAGCAGTTCTTC. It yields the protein CASRGAGSYNEQFF.

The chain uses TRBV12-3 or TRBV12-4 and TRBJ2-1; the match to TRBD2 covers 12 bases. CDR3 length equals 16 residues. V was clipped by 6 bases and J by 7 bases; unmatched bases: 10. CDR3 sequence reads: CASSRRLAGGSNEQFF. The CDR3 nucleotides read TGTGCCAGCAGCCGGCGCCTAGCGGGAGGGAGTAATGAGCAGTTCTTC.